Each of the 18 T cell receptor beta chains below was sequenced from the same sample in a study of blood T cell repertoires in COVID-19. The table came from immunoSEQ multiplex PCR; TCRdb's copy has only in-frame clones and leaves some out. Among 120,000 to 150,000 clones listed, 80% to 85% were seen once. The sequencing input was peripheral blood. The receptors were sampled from a human donor in a cohort sampled during active COVID-19.

The V call is TRBV2, the J call TRBJ2-7; D remains unclear. V was pared by 10 bases and J by 5 bases, with 15 bases between. Germline values: CDR1 SNHLY, CDR2 FYNNEI. CDR3 length equals 12 residues. The DNA for the CDR3 is TGTGCCACCTCGGGTTCCTCTCACGAGCAGTACTTC. Its protein product is CATSGSSHEQYF.

The chain joins TRBV6-5 to TRBJ2-7; D ambiguous. The V gene lost 0 bases and the J gene lost 7 bases, with 13 bases spanning the gap. The CDR3 has 14 amino acids. From germline, CDR1 is MNHEY and CDR2 SVGAGI. CDR3 in amino acids: CASSYSTLAGEQYF. The CDR3 bases are TGTGCCAGCAGTTACTCGACACTCGCTGGGGAGCAGTACTTC.

The chain carries TRBV3-1 (or the pseudogene TRBV3-2) and TRBJ1-4; D call uncertain. Deletions cut 4 bases from V and 8 bases from J, with 17 bases between. Germline lookup yields CDR1 LGHDT and CDR2 YNNKEL (reference sequence). The CDR3 loop spans 15 amino acids. CDR3 in DNA: TGTGCCAGCAGCCGCGGACTTTTATCCCCGGAAAAACTGTTTTTT. Amino acids: CASSRGLLSPEKLFF.

The gene calls are TRBV5-1 and TRBJ1-4; D is possibly TRBD1 (5 bases). From germline, CDR1 is SGHRS and CDR2 YFSETQ. The CDR3 totals 14 residues. Trimming took 2 bases from V and 7 from J, leaving 12 bases between them. The CDR3 bases are TGCGCCAGCAGCTTCTCCGACGGGGGTGAAAAACTGTTTTTT. Translating it yields CASSFSDGGEKLFF.

The chain recombines TRBV30 with TRBJ1-5; D not certain. This CDR3 is built from 12 residues. Germline lookup yields CDR1 GTSNPN and CDR2 SVGIG (reference sequence). Trimming removed 2 bases from V and 2 bases from J, with 4 bases in between. DNA of the CDR3: TGTGCCTGGAGTCCGGGCAATCAGCCCCAGCATTTT. Residues: CAWSPGNQPQHF. Complete variable domain (other parts from reference TRBV30 and TRBJ1-5): SQTIHQWPATLVQPVGSPLSLECTVEGTSNPNLYWYRQAAGRGLQLLFYSVGIGQISSEVPQNLSASRPQDRQFILSSKKLLLSDSGFYLCAWSPGNQPQHFGDGTRLSIL.

This chain links TRBV11-2 with TRBJ2-6; D perhaps matches TRBD2 (5 bases). Germline loops: CDR1 SGHAT, CDR2 FQNNGV. The V gene lost 5 bases and the J gene lost 0 bases, with 5 bases spanning the gap. The CDR3 extends over 14 amino acids. For the CDR3, the DNA is TGTGCCAGCAGCCGGGACTCTGGGGCCAACGTCCTGACTTTC. Protein: CASSRDSGANVLTF.

This clone has more than one count but fewer than ten. The chain links TRBV9 to TRBJ1-4; 8 bases line up with TRBD1. V dropped 3 bases and J dropped 6; count of bases not matched to a gene: 7. Germline loops: CDR1 SGDLS, CDR2 YYNGEE. The CDR3 totals 15 residues. The CDR3, as DNA: TGTGCCAGCAGCGCTCAGGGGGCGCAGGATGAAAAACTGTTTTTT. Its protein is CASSAQGAQDEKLFF.

The rearrangement links TRBV27 to TRBJ1-2; TRBD1 aligns across 7 bases. V was pared by 5 bases and J by 8 bases, with 8 bases of the junction left unmatched. Looked up from germline, CDR1 is MNHEY and CDR2 is SMNVEV (reference sequence). The CDR3 loop spans 13 amino acids. In DNA form, the CDR3 reads TGTGCCAGCAGTCCGTCCGGGACAGAGGGCTACACCTTC. Residues: CASSPSGTEGYTF.

The chain employs TRBV19 and TRBJ1-5; 8 bases map to TRBD1. With V trimmed by 3 bases and J by 4 bases, 5 bases remained unmatched. Germline values: CDR1 LNHDA, CDR2 SQIVND (reference sequence). The CDR3 is made up of 15 amino acids. CDR3 protein: CASSMSRGPNQPQHF. The CDR3 DNA sequence: TGTGCCAGTAGTATGTCCAGGGGGCCGAATCAGCCCCAGCATTTT. Together with reference TRBV19 and TRBJ1-5, the CDR3 gives the full variable domain: DGGITQSPKYLFRKEGQNVTLSCEQNLNHDAMYWYRQDPGQGLRLIYYSQIVNDFQKGDIAEGYSVSREKKESFPLTVTSAQKNPTAFYLCASSMSRGPNQPQHFGDGTRLSIL.

The V and J genes are TRBV7-8 and TRBJ1-3, with 7 bases lining up with TRBD1. CDR3 length: 17 amino acids. CDR1 is SGHVS, CDR2 FQNEAQ, per germline. V lost 2 bases, J lost 0 bases, and 7 bases stayed unmatched. The CDR3 sequence: CASSLSPQGISGNTIYF. DNA of the CDR3: TGTGCCAGCAGCTTATCCCCACAGGGGATCTCTGGAAACACCATATATTTT.

The CDR3 DNA is TGTGCCAGCAGTCCCCTCGGCAGGGCCCTCTTCACTGAAGCTTTCTTT. Translated: CASSPLGRALFTEAFF. This chain links TRBV6-2 or TRBV6-3 with TRBJ1-1, with D perhaps TRBD1 (5 bases). The V and J ends lost 5 bases and 4 bases respectively, with 20 bases between them. This CDR3 is built from 16 residues. The V gene's germline CDR1 is MNHEY and CDR2 SVGEGT.

CDR3 DNA: TGCGCCAGCAAGGGACATGCGATCACAGATACGCAGTATTTT. Translation gives CASKGHAITDTQYF. V is TRBV5-1 and J is TRBJ2-3; TRBD1 might be the D (6 bases). This CDR3 has 14 residues. Germline assignment: CDR1 SGHRS and CDR2 YFSETQ. V was cut by 6 bases and J by 2 bases, with 13 bases left in between.

The table lists this clone with a count of one. The J gene is TRBJ2-7, the V gene TRBV4-3; TRBD2 matches 7 bases. The germline CDR1 and CDR2 sequences are LGHNA and YSLEER. The CDR3 totals 12 residues. The V segment lost 4 bases and the J segment 6 bases; nucleotides outside the gene matches: 3. CDR3: CASSPWGGEQYF. The CDR3 DNA sequence: TGCGCCAGCAGCCCGTGGGGGGGCGAGCAGTACTTC.

The chain employs TRBV2 and TRBJ1-5; tentative D call: TRBD1 (6 bases). Germline V gene sequence: CDR1 SNHLY, CDR2 FYNNEI. The CDR3 contains 13 residues. V lost 8 bases and J lost 9, with 17 bases in between. CDR3 residues: CASARDIERPQHF. The CDR3 DNA reads as TGTGCCAGCGCGAGGGACATAGAGAGGCCCCAGCATTTT.

This chain uses TRBV4-1 with TRBJ2-1, with 9 bases aligning to TRBD1. V dropped 4 bases and J dropped 7; count of bases not matched to a gene: 11. CDR1 MGHRA and CDR2 YSYEKL come from the germline V gene. This CDR3 is built from 16 residues. CDR3 loop: CASSPSSGTGWNEQFF. The CDR3 DNA reads TGCGCCAGCAGCCCATCTTCCGGGACAGGGTGGAATGAGCAGTTCTTC.

The V call is TRBV10-2, the J call TRBJ2-5; 7 bases are a match to TRBD2. The CDR3 sequence is 13 residues long. The V segment lost 6 bases and the J segment 5 bases; nucleotides outside the gene matches: 6. CDR1 and CDR2 (germline): WSHSY, SAAADI. The CDR3 DNA follows: TGCGCCAGCAGGATAGCGGGTGTGGAGACCCAGTACTTC. It encodes CASRIAGVETQYF.

The rearrangement uses TRBV6-5 and TRBJ1-1, with a weak D call TRBD1 (6 bases). V was cut by 3 bases and J by 8 bases, with 10 bases left in between. The CDR3 extends over 12 amino acids. CDR1 and CDR2 (germline): MNHEY, SVGAGI. The CDR3 spells CASSYTGGEAFF. The CDR3 bases are TGTGCCAGCAGTTATACGGGGGGCGAAGCTTTCTTT.

CDR3 sequence reads: CASRGLTNEKLFF. CDR3 coding DNA: TGTGCCAGCAGGGGGCTGACTAATGAAAAACTGTTTTTT. This chain links TRBV12-3 or TRBV12-4 with TRBJ1-4; weak D call: TRBD1 (5 bases). This CDR3 has 13 residues. Trimming cost V 6 bases and J 2 bases, with 7 bases left between them.